The T cell receptor beta chain under discussion was sequenced for a study of blood T cell repertoires in COVID-19. Study-level background: The study drew acute and convalescent COVID-19 samples from the United States, Italy and Spain. Sources were T cells, B-cell-depleted T cells, or PBMCs; the material itself was cDNA or gDNA.

The V gene's germline CDR1 is SGHTA and CDR2 FQGNSA. The trim removed 4 bases at V and 6 bases at J, leaving 2 bases unmatched. This CDR3 has 13 residues. Under the authors' procedure: Nucleated cell counts were estimated from reference gene primer amplification. Repertoires were generated with immunoSEQ multiplex PCR, while TCRdb's copy carries only in-frame clones and drops some. That table furnishes V, J and clone size, whereas the DNA furnished D and trimming. The repertoire includes 20,000 to 25,000 clones, over 70% of them detected once, and roughly a fifth sits in the top ten. This TCR was sampled from a man at least 80 years old with active or convalescent COVID-19. The chain joins TRBV7-2 to TRBJ1-4; 7 positions match TRBD1. Specimen: peripheral blood. The CDR3 bases are TGTGCCAGCAGCTCTGACAGGGATGAAAAACTGTTTTTT. Protein product: CASSSDRDEKLFF.